This T cell receptor (beta chain) was documented in a study of response to subunit inactivated influenza vaccine. Findings and limits, study-wide: Authors suggested each seasonal flu vaccination may recruit only limited numbers of new T cells.

TCRdb re-analysed the RT-PCR reads in MiXCR, keeping a single row per CDR3 protein. The table includes fewer than 700,000 distinct CDR3 sequences, approximately 12% detected once. Trimming left V 6 bases short and J 6 bases short, with 22 bases between. CDR3 length: 16 residues. A few counts support this clonotype. Its matching antigen is unknown. The V call is TRBV12-3 or TRBV12-4, the J call TRBJ2-3; a possible D gene is TRBD2 (7 bases). The receptor's source is a man in his fifties who received an inactivated influenza vaccine. The material sequenced was PBMCs from blood, taken 45 days after vaccination. CDR3 in DNA: TGTGCCAGCAGCCAACTGCCCCGGGGGGCCAGGGATACGCAGTATTTT. It is translated as CASSQLPRGARDTQYF.